The 11 T cell receptor beta chains given below trace back to one sample, sequenced in a study of STAT5B mutations in CD4+ large granular lymphocyte leukemia. Repertoires were generated with immunoSEQ multiplex PCR, while TCRdb's copy carries only in-frame clones and drops some. The sample contains nearly 20,000 clones, roughly 80% of which appear only once. The sequencing input was CD4+ T cells from blood buffy coats. Receptor source: a human donor in good health.

The V call is TRBV23-1, the J call TRBJ1-5; D call uncertain. TRBV23-1 is assigned to the ORF class and has an uncertain function. The germline V and J ends were trimmed by 7 bases and 0 bases, with 7 bases remaining between them. The CDR3 covers 13 residues. CDR3 sequence (DNA): TGCGCCAGCAATCGAAATAGCAATCAGCCCCAGCATTTT. Translating gives CASNRNSNQPQHF.

The chain couples TRBV6-5 to TRBJ2-3, with 7 bases matching TRBD2. CDR1 and CDR2 from the germline V gene are MNHEY and SVGAGI. The trim removed 8 bases at V and 3 bases at J, leaving 5 bases unmatched. There are 13 residues in the CDR3. CDR3 amino acids: CASQREGTDTQYF. In nucleotides, the CDR3 is TGTGCCAGCCAGCGGGAAGGGACAGATACGCAGTATTTT.

This clone was observed once. The rearrangement joins TRBV7-8 to TRBJ1-6; a possible D gene is TRBD1 (5 bases). Germline CDR1 is SGHVS and CDR2 is FQNEAQ. The CDR3 extends over 15 amino acids. Trimming took off 5 bases at V and 5 bases at J, with 13 bases between the two ends. Written as DNA, the CDR3 is TGTGCCAGCAGCATACGGGACCTAGATAATTCACCCCTCCACTTT. Translation: CASSIRDLDNSPLHF.

The rearrangement joins TRBV6-1 to TRBJ1-1; 8 bases map to TRBD1. The V gene end was trimmed by 5 bases and the J gene end by 4 bases; junction bases not matched to a gene: 3. This CDR3 comprises 13 residues. CDR1 MNHNS and CDR2 SASEGT come from the germline V gene. The chain's CDR3 is CASSITGGTEAFF. DNA for the CDR3: TGTGCCAGCAGTATCACAGGGGGCACTGAAGCTTTCTTT.

This sequence joins TRBV10-3 and TRBJ1-2; D is unresolved. The CDR3 is 12 residues long. Trimming took off 6 bases at V and 6 bases at J, with 11 bases between the two ends. Germline CDR1 is ENHRY and CDR2 is SYGVKD. CDR3 DNA: TGTGCCATCAGCGCTAGGGAGGATGGCTACACCTTC. Protein product: CAISAREDGYTF.

The chain carries TRBV30 and TRBJ2-7, with 8 positions matching TRBD2. With 3 bases clipped from V and 3 bases from J, the junction kept 7 bases outside the gene matches. There are 14 residues in the CDR3. Germline V lookup: CDR1 GTSNPN, CDR2 SVGIG (reference sequence). This chain's CDR3 is CAWSPAGVIYEQYF. For the CDR3, the DNA is TGTGCCTGGAGCCCAGCGGGAGTTATCTACGAGCAGTACTTC. The entire variable domain, with the rest obtained from reference TRBV30 and TRBJ2-7, is as follows: SQTIHQWPATLVQPVGSPLSLECTVEGTSNPNLYWYRQAAGRGLQLLFYSVGIGQISSEVPQNLSASRPQDRQFILSSKKLLLSDSGFYLCAWSPAGVIYEQYFGPGTRLTVT.

The CDR3 region has the DNA TGTGCCAGCAGCGTAGGGCCCAGCTCCTACAATGAGCAGTTCTTC. Translated: CASSVGPSSYNEQFF. The gene calls are TRBV9 and TRBJ2-1, with D unresolved. V was shortened by 0 bases and J by 0 bases, with 7 bases between the two germline ends. In germline, CDR1 is SGDLS, CDR2 YYNGEE. This CDR3 comprises 15 residues.

CDR3 in amino acids: CASSVGSGANNEKLFF. CDR3 nucleotide sequence: TGTGCCAGCAGCGTAGGTTCAGGGGCAAATAATGAAAAACTGTTTTTT. The chain combines TRBV9 with TRBJ1-4; perhaps TRBD1 as D (6 bases). Germline lookup yields CDR1 SGDLS and CDR2 YYNGEE. V lost 0 bases, J lost 4 bases, and 13 bases lay in between. This CDR3 is built from 16 residues.

The chain links TRBV7-9 to TRBJ2-5, with D possibly being TRBD2 (5 bases). V was pared by 5 bases and J by 7 bases, with 14 bases between. Looked up from germline, CDR1 is SEHNR and CDR2 is FQNEAQ (reference sequence). The CDR3 has 13 residues. In nucleotides, the CDR3 is TGTGCCAGCAGCCGGACCGGAGGCGGGACCCAGTACTTC. It yields the protein CASSRTGGGTQYF.

J is TRBJ2-5 and V is TRBV5-5; 9 bases align to TRBD2. The DNA end favors TRBJ2-7, so the J call may be wrong. The CDR3 runs 15 residues. In germline, CDR1 is SGHKS, CDR2 YYEKEE (reference sequence). The chain's CDR3 is CASSLVAGGPYEQYF. In nucleotides, the CDR3 is TGTGCCAGCAGCTTGGTGGCGGGAGGGCCCTACGAGCAGTACTTC.

This clone was detected once. This chain uses TRBV2 with TRBJ1-2; possibly TRBD1 for D (5 bases). Trimming stripped 2 bases from V and 6 bases from J, with 10 bases between. The CDR3 contains 13 residues. Germline loops: CDR1 SNHLY, CDR2 FYNNEI. CDR3 sequence reads: CASSEPGYNGYTF. The CDR3 nucleotides are TGTGCCAGCAGTGAACCAGGGTATAATGGCTACACCTTC.